These 12 T cell receptor beta chains share one sample of origin, sequenced in a study of blood T cell repertoires in COVID-19. Sequenced by immunoSEQ multiplex PCR; TCRdb stores in-frame clones only, minus some. The sample yields about 50,000 clones, roughly 85% seen once. Sequencing input: peripheral blood. The receptor source for this set is a human donor in a cohort sampled during active COVID-19.

This clone was detected only once. Here the CDR3 DNA reads TGTGCCAGCAGCGCGGACCTCCGGGAGTCACCCCTCCACTTT. It specifies CASSADLRESPLHF. The chain joins TRBV3-1 (or the pseudogene TRBV3-2) to TRBJ1-6; no firm D call. The CDR3 consists of 14 residues. Germline CDR1 LGHDT, CDR2 YNNKEL (reference sequence). The germline V and J ends were trimmed by 5 bases and 10 bases, with 15 bases remaining between them.

The rearrangement uses TRBV7-9 and TRBJ2-7; 7 bases match TRBD2. The germline V gene encodes CDR1 SEHNR and CDR2 FQNEAQ (reference sequence). The CDR3 contains 15 residues. J lost 2 bases, V lost 3 bases, and 7 bases had no gene match. CDR3 coding DNA: TGTGCCAGCAGCTTTGGGGAGAGCGGGGCCTACGAGCAGTACTTC. Amino acids: CASSFGESGAYEQYF.

The rearrangement uses TRBV2 and TRBJ1-5; D is possibly TRBD1 (5 bases). The CDR3 runs 15 residues. Trimming removed 6 bases at V and 4 bases at J, with 16 bases between. CDR1 and CDR2 from the germline V gene are SNHLY and FYNNEI. CDR3 sequence reads: CASSLGQGRNQPQHF. The CDR3 DNA sequence: TGTGCCAGCAGCCTGGGGCAGGGTCGTAATCAGCCCCAGCATTTT.

This clone was detected a few times. The chain couples TRBV4-3 to TRBJ2-7; TRBD2 aligns across 8 bases. Unmatched junction bases numbered 5, after V lost 1 base and J lost 3 bases. The germline CDR1 and CDR2 sequences are LGHNA and YSLEER. The CDR3 spans 15 residues. CDR3: CASSQVGGARYEQYF. As DNA, the CDR3 is TGCGCCAGCAGCCAAGTCGGGGGGGCTCGCTACGAGCAGTACTTC.

A single count supports this clone. The rearrangement joins TRBV6-5 to TRBJ1-2, with 8 positions matching TRBD1. V dropped 6 bases and J dropped 8; count of bases not matched to a gene: 11. CDR3 length equals 14 residues. The V gene's germline CDR1 is MNHEY and CDR2 SVGAGI. The CDR3: CASRADRVIWGYTF. CDR3 sequence (DNA): TGTGCCAGCAGAGCGGACAGGGTAATTTGGGGCTACACCTTC.

The chain links TRBV7-9 to TRBJ1-1; possibly TRBD1 for D (6 bases). V lost 6 bases to trimming and J lost 1 base, with 15 bases between them. Germline values: CDR1 SEHNR, CDR2 FQNEAQ (reference sequence). The CDR3 runs 15 residues. This CDR3 reads CASRDSQKKNTEAFF. CDR3 nucleotides: TGTGCCAGCAGGGACAGTCAAAAAAAGAACACTGAAGCTTTCTTT.

The rearrangement uses TRBV10-1 and TRBJ2-5, with a weak D call TRBD2 (7 bases). Per germline, CDR1 WNHNN and CDR2 SYGVQD (reference sequence). The CDR3 spans 15 residues. V lost 4 bases and J 5 bases, leaving 17 bases between the germline ends. The CDR3 bases are TGCGCCAGCAGTGTGGGGGGGGCGCCGTTGGAGACCCAGTACTTC. It specifies CASSVGGAPLETQYF.

The chain couples TRBV5-4 to TRBJ2-2; 9 bases fit TRBD1. The V gene end was trimmed by 3 bases and the J gene end by 4 bases; junction bases not matched to a gene: 4. Germline V CDR1 and CDR2: SGHNT, YYREEE (reference sequence). The CDR3 sequence is 15 residues long. The CDR3 is CASSYTGGATGELFF. The CDR3 region has the DNA TGTGCCAGCAGCTATACAGGGGGCGCCACCGGGGAGCTGTTTTTT. Full variable domain (missing parts from reference TRBV5-4 and TRBJ2-2): ETGVTQSPTHLIKTRGQQVTLRCSSQSGHNTVSWYQQALGQGPQFIFQYYREEENGRGNFPPRFSGLQFPNYSSELNVNALELDDSALYLCASSYTGGATGELFFGEGSRLTVL.

This chain joins TRBV11-2 and TRBJ1-1; no firm D call. Germline V gene data show CDR1 as SGHAT and CDR2 as FQNNGV. The CDR3 totals 13 residues. Trimming left V 4 bases short and J 1 base short, with 7 bases between. CDR3 protein: CASSSQANTEAFF. CDR3 bases: TGTGCCAGCAGCTCTCAGGCGAACACTGAAGCTTTCTTT. Supplemented by reference TRBV11-2 and TRBJ1-1, the full variable domain reads EAGVAQSPRYKIIEKRQSVAFWCNPISGHATLYWYQQILGQGPKLLIQFQNNGVVDDSQLPKDRFSAERLKGVDSTLKIQPAKLEDSAVYLCASSSQANTEAFFGQGTRLTVV.

The chain combines TRBV6-2 or TRBV6-3 with TRBJ1-2, with D unresolved. CDR1 MNHEY and CDR2 SVGEGT come from the germline V gene. CDR3 length: 15 residues. Trimming pared 2 bases from V and 0 bases from J, leaving 10 bases between. The chain's CDR3 is CASSYTQLANYGYTF. In nucleotides, the CDR3 is TGTGCCAGCAGTTACACGCAGCTAGCTAACTATGGCTACACCTTC.

The rearrangement uses TRBV19 and TRBJ2-2; 7 positions match TRBD1. CDR3 length: 16 amino acids. Germline V CDR1 and CDR2: LNHDA, SQIVND (reference sequence). The V segment lost 5 bases and the J segment 4 bases; nucleotides outside the gene matches: 10. The CDR3 here is CASSPSQGIGTGELFF. The CDR3 nucleotides read TGTGCCAGTAGTCCTTCACAGGGGATCGGCACCGGGGAGCTGTTTTTT. The variable domain in full, with the rest retrieved from reference TRBV19 and TRBJ2-2, is DGGITQSPKYLFRKEGQNVTLSCEQNLNHDAMYWYRQDPGQGLRLIYYSQIVNDFQKGDIAEGYSVSREKKESFPLTVTSAQKNPTAFYLCASSPSQGIGTGELFFGEGSRLTVL.

Only one count was recorded for this clone. The chain carries TRBV19 and TRBJ2-3; 10 nucleotides align to TRBD2. This CDR3 contains 16 residues. Per germline, CDR1 LNHDA and CDR2 SQIVND (reference sequence). The J segment lost 2 bases and the V segment lost 7 bases, leaving 9 bases of the junction unmatched. The CDR3 reads CASTPLSGGTTDTQYF. The DNA for the CDR3 is TGTGCCAGTACCCCCCTTAGCGGGGGGACCACAGATACGCAGTATTTT.